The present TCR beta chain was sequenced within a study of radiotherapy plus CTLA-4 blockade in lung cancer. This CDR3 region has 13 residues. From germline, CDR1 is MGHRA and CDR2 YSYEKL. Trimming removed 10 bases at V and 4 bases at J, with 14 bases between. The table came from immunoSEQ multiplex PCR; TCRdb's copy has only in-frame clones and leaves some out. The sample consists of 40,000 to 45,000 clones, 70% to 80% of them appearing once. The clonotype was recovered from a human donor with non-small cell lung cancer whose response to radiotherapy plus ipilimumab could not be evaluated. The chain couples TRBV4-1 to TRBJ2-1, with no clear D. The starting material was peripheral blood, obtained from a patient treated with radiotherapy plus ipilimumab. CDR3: CATSLVIYNEQFF. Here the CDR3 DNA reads TGCGCCACCTCACTCGTTATTTACAATGAGCAGTTCTTC.